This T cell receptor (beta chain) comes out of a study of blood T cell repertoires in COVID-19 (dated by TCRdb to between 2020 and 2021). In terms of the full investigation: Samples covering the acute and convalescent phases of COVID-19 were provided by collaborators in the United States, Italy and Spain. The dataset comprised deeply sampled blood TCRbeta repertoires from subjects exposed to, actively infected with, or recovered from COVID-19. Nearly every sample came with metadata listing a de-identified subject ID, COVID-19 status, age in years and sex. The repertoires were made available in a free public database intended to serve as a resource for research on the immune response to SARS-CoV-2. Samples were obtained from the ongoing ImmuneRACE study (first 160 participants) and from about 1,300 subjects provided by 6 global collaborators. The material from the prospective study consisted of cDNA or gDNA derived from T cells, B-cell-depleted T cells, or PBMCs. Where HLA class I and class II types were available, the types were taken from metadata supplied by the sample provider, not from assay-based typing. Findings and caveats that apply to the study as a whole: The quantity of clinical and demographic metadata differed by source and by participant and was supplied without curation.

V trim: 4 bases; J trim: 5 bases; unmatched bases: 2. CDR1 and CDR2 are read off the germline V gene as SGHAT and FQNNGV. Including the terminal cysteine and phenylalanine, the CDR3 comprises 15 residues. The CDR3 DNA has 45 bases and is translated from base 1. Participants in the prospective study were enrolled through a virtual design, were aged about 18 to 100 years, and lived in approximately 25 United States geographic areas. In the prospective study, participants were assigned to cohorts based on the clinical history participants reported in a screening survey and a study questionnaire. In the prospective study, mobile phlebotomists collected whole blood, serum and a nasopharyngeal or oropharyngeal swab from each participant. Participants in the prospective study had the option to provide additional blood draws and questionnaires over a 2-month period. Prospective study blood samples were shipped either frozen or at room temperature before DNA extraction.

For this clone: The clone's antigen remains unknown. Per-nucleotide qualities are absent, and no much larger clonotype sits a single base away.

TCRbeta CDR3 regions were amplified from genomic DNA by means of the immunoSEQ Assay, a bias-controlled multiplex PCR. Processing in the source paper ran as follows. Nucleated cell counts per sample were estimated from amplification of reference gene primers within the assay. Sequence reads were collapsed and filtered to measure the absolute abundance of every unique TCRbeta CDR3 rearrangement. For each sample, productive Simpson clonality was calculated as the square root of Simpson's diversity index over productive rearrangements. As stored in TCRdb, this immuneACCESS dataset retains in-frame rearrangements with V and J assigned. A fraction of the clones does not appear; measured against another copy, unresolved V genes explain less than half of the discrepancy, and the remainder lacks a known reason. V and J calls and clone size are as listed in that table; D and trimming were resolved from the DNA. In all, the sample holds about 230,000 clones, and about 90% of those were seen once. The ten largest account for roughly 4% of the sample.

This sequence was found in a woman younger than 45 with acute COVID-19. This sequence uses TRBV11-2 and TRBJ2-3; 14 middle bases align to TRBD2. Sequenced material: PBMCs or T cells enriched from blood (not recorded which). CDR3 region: CASSSGLAGVDTQYF. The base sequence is TGTGCCAGCAGCTCGGGACTAGCGGGGGTAGATACGCAGTATTTT.